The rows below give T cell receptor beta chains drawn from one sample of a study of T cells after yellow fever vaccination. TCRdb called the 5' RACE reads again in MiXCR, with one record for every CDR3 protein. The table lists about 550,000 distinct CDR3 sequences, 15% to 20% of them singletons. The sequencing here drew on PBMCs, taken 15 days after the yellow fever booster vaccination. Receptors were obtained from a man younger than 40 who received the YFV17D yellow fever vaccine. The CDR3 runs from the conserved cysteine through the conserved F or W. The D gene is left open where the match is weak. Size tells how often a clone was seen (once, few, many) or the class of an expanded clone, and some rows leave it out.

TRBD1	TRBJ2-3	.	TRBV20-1	TGCAGTGCGCCAGGACAGGGAGCCACAGATACGCAGTATTTT	CSAPGQGATDTQYF
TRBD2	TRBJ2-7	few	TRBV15	TGTGCCACCAGCAGAGAATTAGCGGGTATCCACGAGCAGTACTTC	CATSRELAGIHEQYF
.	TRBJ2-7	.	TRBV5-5	TGTGCCAGCAGCCCCCACAGGGTGTCCGAGCAGTACTTC	CASSPHRVSEQYF
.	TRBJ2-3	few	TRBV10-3	TGTGCCATCAGCCCACCGACAGGCCGCACAGATACGCAGTATTTT	CAISPPTGRTDTQYF
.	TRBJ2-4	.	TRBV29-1	TGCAGCGTATTGGACTTAGCCAAAAACATTCAGTACTTC	CSVLDLAKNIQYF
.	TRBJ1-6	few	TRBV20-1	TGCAGTGCTAGAGATCGCCAGGGCGGAGGGGCTAATAATTCACCCCTCCACTTT	CSARDRQGGGANNSPLHF
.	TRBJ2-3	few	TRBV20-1	TGCAGTGCTAGGGCCGGGACACTGGTTATAGATACGCAGTATTTT	CSARAGTLVIDTQYF
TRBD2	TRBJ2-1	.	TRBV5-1	TGCGCCAGCACCACCACCGGGACTAGTGACTACAATGAGCAGTTCTTC	CASTTTGTSDYNEQFF
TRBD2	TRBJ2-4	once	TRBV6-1	TGTGCCAGCAGACCCACTGGGGGGGTAGCCAAAAACATTCAGTACTTC	CASRPTGGVAKNIQYF
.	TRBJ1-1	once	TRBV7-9	TGTGCCAGCAGCTTAGGGGTTACGGAGGCTGAAGCTTTCTTT	CASSLGVTEAEAFF
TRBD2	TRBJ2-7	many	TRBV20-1	TGCAGTGCTAGAGGGCTAGCGGGATACGAGCAGTACTTC	CSARGLAGYEQYF
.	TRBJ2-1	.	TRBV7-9	TGTGCCAGCAGCCCTCACCGGTCGGCGGACAAGCAGTTCTTC	CASSPHRSADKQFF
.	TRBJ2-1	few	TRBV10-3	TGTGCCATCAGGAGCGACGGCGGGACAGCGGCCATGTACAATGAGCAGTTCTTC	CAIRSDGGTAAMYNEQFF
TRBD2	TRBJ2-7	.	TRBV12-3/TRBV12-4	TGTGCCAGCAGTGTCGGACTAGCGGGAGGCTTCTACGAGCAGTACTTC	CASSVGLAGGFYEQYF
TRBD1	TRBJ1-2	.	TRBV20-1	TGCAGTGCTAGGGACGACAGGGGGAAGGTCGATGGCTACACCTTC	CSARDDRGKVDGYTF
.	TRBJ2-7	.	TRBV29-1	TGCAGCGTTGGGGGTACCGAGCAGTACTTC	CSVGGTEQYF
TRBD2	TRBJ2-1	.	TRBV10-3	TGTGCCATCAGCTCTTTAAGCGGGAGCTCCTACAATGAGCAGTTCTTC	CAISSLSGSSYNEQFF
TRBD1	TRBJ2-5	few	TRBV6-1	TGTGCCAGCATATCAGGGGGCTACCAAGAGACCCAGTACTTC	CASISGGYQETQYF
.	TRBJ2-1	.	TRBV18	TGTGCCAGCTCACCAGAGACTAGGGGTGAGCAGTTCTTC	CASSPETRGEQFF
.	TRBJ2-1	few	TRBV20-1	TGCAGTGCCTCACGGGTCAATGAGCAGTTCTTC	CSASRVNEQFF
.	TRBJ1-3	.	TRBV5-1	TGCGCCAGCAGCTTCCGAGCGGGCTCTGGAAACACCATATATTTT	CASSFRAGSGNTIYF
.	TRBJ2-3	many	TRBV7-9	TGTGCCAGCAGCCCTGAGGACATTTGGATCACAGATACGCAGTATTTT	CASSPEDIWITDTQYF
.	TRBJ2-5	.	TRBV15	TGTGCCACCAGCAGAGGGGGGACCCAGTACTTC	CATSRGGTQYF
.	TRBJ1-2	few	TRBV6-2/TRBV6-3	TGTGCCAGCAGTTACGCTCCTGGAAGCTATGGCTACACCTTC	CASSYAPGSYGYTF
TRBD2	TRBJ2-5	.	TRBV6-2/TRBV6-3	TGTGCCAGCAGCCCCGGAGGCGGGAGTTTATTAGAGACCCAGTACTTC	CASSPGGGSLLETQYF
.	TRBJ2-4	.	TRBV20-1	TGCAGTGCCAGGGGTAGCGGAGCGTCGTTAGCCAAAAACATTCAGTACTTC	CSARGSGASLAKNIQYF
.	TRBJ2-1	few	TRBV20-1	TGCAGTGTCCCCAAGAGCAACGCCAATGAGCAGTTCTTC	CSVPKSNANEQFF
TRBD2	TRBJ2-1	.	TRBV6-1	TGTGCCAGCCTGACTAGCGGGAGGAGAAATGAGCAGTTCTTC	CASLTSGRRNEQFF
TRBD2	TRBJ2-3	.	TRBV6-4	TGTGCCAGCAGTGACCGGACTAGCGGGCCAGATACGCAGTATTTT	CASSDRTSGPDTQYF
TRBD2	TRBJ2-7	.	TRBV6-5	TGTGCCAGCAGTTACGAGCGGGGCTCCTACGAGCAGTACTTC	CASSYERGSYEQYF
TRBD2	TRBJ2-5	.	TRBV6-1	TGTGCCAGCAGCCGACTAGCGGGCCCCCAAGAGACCCAGTACTTC	CASSRLAGPQETQYF
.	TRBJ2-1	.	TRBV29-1	TGCAGCGGGACCTCATTCGAGGAGCAGTTCTTC	CSGTSFEEQFF
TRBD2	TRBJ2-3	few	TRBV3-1	TGTGCCAGCAGCCAATCAGCGGGAGTGACAGATACGCAGTATTTT	CASSQSAGVTDTQYF
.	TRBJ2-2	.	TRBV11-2	TGTGCCAGCACCGCCATCCGGGGCACCGGGGAGCTGTTTTTT	CASTAIRGTGELFF
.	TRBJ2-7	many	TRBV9	TGTGCCAGCAGCCTCGGAGGGGAAGGCTACGAGCAGTACTTC	CASSLGGEGYEQYF
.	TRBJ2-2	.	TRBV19	TGTGCCAGTAGTATACGGTTCGGGGAGCTGTTTTTT	CASSIRFGELFF
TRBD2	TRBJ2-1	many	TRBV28	TGTGCCAGTCGAACTAGCGGGATAGTAAATGAGCAGTTCTTC	CASRTSGIVNEQFF
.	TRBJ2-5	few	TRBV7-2	TGTGCCAGCAGCTTTGCTGGAGACTCAAGAGGCACCCAGTACTTC	CASSFAGDSRGTQYF
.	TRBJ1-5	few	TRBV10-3	TGTGCCATCAGTGCTGGCCACGAGCAGCCCCAGCATTTT	CAISAGHEQPQHF
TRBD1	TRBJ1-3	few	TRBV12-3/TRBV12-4	TGTGCCAGCAGTTTGTCAGGGGGTGGAAACACCATATATTTT	CASSLSGGGNTIYF
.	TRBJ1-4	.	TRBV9	TGTGCCAGCAGCGGGGACCCTAATGAAAAACTGTTTTTT	CASSGDPNEKLFF
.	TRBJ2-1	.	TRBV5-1	TGCGCCAGCAGCTTGGTATGGGCACGCAATGAGCAGTTCTTC	CASSLVWARNEQFF
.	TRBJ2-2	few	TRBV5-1	TGCGCCAGCAGCTTAACCTCCATCGAAGGGGAGCTGTTTTTT	CASSLTSIEGELFF
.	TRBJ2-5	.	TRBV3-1	TGTGCCAGCAGCCAAGATCCGGACGGCCTATCTCCACCTCAAGAGACCCAGTACTTC	CASSQDPDGLSPPQETQYF
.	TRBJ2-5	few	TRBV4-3	TGCGCCAGCAGCGCCTTTGTTACGGCGGAGACCCAGTACTTC	CASSAFVTAETQYF
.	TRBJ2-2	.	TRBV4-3	TGCGCCAGCAGCCAAGGGACTACTAACACCGGGGAGCTGTTTTTT	CASSQGTTNTGELFF
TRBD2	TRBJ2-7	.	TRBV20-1	TGCAGTGCTAGAGGGGGACTAGCAGCCGAGCAGTACTTC	CSARGGLAAEQYF
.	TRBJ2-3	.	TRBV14	TGTGCCAGCAGCCCCCAAGCGTCTAGCACAGATACGCAGTATTTT	CASSPQASSTDTQYF
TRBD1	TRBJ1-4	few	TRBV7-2	TGTGCCAGCAGCATGGGGACAGGGGTGGGTGAAAAACTGTTTTTT	CASSMGTGVGEKLFF
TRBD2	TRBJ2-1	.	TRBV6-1	TGTGCCAGCAGCGCGACTCCTCTAGCGGGAGCTGGCTACAATGAGCAGTTCTTC	CASSATPLAGAGYNEQFF
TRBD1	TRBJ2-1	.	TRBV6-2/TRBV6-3	TGTGCCAGCCTACGGGACAGCTACTACAATGAGCAGTTCTTC	CASLRDSYYNEQFF
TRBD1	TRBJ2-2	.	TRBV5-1	TGCGCCAGCAGCTCCGGGACAGGGACTGGGGAGCTGTTTTTT	CASSSGTGTGELFF